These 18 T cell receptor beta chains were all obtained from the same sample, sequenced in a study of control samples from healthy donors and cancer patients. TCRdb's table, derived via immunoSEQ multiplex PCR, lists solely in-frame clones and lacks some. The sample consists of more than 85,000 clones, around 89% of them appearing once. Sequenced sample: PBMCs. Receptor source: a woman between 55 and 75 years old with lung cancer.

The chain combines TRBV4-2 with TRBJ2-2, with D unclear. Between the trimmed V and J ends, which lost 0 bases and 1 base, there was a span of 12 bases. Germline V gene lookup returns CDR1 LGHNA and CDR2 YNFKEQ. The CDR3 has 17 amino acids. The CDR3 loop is CASSQDISSMNTGELFF. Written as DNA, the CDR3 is TGTGCCAGCAGCCAAGATATCTCCAGCATGAACACCGGGGAGCTGTTTTTT.

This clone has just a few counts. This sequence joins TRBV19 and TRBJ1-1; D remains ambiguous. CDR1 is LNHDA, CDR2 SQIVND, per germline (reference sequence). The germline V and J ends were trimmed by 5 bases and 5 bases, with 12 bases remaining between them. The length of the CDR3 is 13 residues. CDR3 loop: CASSEASGTEAFF. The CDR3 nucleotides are TGTGCCAGTAGTGAGGCTAGCGGAACTGAAGCTTTCTTT. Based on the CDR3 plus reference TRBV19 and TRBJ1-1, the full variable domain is DGGITQSPKYLFRKEGQNVTLSCEQNLNHDAMYWYRQDPGQGLRLIYYSQIVNDFQKGDIAEGYSVSREKKESFPLTVTSAQKNPTAFYLCASSEASGTEAFFGQGTRLTVV.

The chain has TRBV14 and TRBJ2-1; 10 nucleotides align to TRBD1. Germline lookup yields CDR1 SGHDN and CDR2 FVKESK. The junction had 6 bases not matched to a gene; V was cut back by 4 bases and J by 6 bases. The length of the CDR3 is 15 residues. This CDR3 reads CASSPRQGAGNEQFF. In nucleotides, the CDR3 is TGTGCCAGCAGCCCCCGACAGGGGGCCGGCAATGAGCAGTTCTTC.

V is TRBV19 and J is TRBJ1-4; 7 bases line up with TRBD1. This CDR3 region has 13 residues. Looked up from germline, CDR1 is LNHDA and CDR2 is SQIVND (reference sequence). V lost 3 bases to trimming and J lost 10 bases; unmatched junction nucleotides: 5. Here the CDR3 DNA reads TGTGCCAGTAGTATTGCCTACAGGGGAAAACTGTTTTTT. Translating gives CASSIAYRGKLFF.

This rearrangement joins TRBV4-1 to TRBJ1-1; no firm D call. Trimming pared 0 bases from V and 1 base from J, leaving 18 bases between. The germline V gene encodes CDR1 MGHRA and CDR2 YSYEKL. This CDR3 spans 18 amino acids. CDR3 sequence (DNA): TGCGCCAGCAGCCAAGATATACGCCGAAGCAGGCAGAACACTGAAGCTTTCTTT. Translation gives CASSQDIRRSRQNTEAFF.

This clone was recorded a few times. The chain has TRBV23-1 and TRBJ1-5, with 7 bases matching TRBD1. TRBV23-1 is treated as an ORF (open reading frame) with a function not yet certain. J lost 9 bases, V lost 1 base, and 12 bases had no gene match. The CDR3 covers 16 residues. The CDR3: CASSQFVDRHFGPQHF. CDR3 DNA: TGCGCCAGCAGTCAATTTGTGGACAGGCACTTTGGGCCCCAGCATTTT.

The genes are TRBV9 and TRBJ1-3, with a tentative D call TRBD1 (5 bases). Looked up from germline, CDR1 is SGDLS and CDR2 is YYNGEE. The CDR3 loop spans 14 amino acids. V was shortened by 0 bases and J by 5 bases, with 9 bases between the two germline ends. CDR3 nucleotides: TGTGCCAGCAGCGTAGGGGGGGAGAGAAACACCATATATTTT. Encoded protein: CASSVGGERNTIYF.

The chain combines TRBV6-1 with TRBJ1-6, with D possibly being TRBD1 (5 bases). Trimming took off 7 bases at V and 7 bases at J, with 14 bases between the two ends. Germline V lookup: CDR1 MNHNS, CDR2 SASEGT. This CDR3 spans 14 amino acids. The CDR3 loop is CASTYSGGNSPLHF. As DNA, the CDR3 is TGTGCCAGCACTTATAGCGGGGGGAATTCACCCCTCCACTTT.

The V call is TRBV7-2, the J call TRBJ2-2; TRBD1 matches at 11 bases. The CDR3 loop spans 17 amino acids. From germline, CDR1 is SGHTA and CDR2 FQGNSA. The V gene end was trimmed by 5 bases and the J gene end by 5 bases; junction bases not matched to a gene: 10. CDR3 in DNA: TGTGCCAGCAGCCCCCCCGGGACAGGGGGTCGGACCGGGGAGCTGTTTTTT. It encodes CASSPPGTGGRTGELFF.

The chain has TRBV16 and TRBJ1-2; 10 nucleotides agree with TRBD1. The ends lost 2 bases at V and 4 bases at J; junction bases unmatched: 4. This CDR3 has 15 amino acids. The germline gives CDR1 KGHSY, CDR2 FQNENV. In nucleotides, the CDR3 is TGTGCCAGCAGCCAACAGACAGGGGGCGGCTATGGCTACACCTTC. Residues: CASSQQTGGGYGYTF. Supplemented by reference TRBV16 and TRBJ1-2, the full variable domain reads GEEVAQTPKHLVRGEGQKAKLYCAPIKGHSYVFWYQQVLKNEFKFLISFQNENVFDETGMPKERFSAKCLPNSPCSLEIQATKLEDSAVYFCASSQQTGGGYGYTFGSGTRLTVV.

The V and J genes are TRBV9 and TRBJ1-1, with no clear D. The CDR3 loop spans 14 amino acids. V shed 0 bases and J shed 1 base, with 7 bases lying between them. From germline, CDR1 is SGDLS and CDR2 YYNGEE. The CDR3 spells CASSVGVENTEAFF. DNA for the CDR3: TGTGCCAGCAGCGTAGGGGTTGAGAACACTGAAGCTTTCTTT.

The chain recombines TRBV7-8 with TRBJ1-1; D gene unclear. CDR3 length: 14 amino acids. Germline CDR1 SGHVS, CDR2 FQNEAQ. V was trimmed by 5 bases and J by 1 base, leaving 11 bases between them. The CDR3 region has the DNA TGTGCCAGCAGCAAAAACAGAAAGAACACTGAAGCTTTCTTT. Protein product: CASSKNRKNTEAFF.

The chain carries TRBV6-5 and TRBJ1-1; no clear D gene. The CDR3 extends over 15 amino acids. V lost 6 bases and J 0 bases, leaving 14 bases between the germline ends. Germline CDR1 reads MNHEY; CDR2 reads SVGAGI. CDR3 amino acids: CASSPTELVNTEAFF. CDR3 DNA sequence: TGTGCCAGCAGCCCCACCGAACTAGTGAACACTGAAGCTTTCTTT.

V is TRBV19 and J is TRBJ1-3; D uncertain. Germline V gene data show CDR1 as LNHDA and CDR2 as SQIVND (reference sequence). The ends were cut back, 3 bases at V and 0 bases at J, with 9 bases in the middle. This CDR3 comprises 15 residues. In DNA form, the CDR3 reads TGTGCCAGTAGTATCGGAGCCCTCTCTGGAAACACCATATATTTT. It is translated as CASSIGALSGNTIYF.

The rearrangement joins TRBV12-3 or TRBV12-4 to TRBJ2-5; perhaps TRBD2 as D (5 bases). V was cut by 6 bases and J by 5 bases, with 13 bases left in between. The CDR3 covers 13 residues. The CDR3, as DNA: TGTGCCAGCAGCGGACTCTCCGGGGAGACCCAGTACTTC. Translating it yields CASSGLSGETQYF.

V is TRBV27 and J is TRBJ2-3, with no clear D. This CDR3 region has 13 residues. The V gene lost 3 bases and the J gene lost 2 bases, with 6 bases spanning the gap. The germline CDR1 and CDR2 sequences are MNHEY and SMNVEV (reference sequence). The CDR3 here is CASSFLATDTQYF. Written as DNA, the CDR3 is TGTGCCAGCAGTTTTCTTGCCACAGATACGCAGTATTTT.

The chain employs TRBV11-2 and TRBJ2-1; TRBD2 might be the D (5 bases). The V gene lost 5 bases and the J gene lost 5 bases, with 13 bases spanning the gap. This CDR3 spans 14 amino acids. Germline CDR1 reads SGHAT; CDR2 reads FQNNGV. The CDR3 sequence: CASSLRAGNNEQFF. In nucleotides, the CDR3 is TGTGCCAGCAGCCTAAGGGCGGGCAACAATGAGCAGTTCTTC.

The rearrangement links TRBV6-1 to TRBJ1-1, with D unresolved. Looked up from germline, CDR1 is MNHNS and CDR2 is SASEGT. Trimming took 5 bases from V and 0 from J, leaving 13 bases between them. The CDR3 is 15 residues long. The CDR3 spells CASSSTEFVNTEAFF. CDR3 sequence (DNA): TGTGCCAGCAGTTCGACCGAGTTCGTGAACACTGAAGCTTTCTTT.